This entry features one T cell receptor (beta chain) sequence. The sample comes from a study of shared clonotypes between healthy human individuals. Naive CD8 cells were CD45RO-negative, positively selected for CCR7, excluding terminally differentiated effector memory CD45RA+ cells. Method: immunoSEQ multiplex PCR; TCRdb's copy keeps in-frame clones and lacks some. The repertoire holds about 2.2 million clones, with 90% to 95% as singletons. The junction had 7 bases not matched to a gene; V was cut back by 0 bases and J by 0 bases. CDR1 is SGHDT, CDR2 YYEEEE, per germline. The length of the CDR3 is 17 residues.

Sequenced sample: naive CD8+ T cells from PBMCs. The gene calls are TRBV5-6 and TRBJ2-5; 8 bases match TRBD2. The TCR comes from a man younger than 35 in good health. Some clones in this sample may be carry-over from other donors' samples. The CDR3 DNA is TGTGCCAGCAGCTTGGCCCAGACTAGCGCGAACCAAGAGACCCAGTACTTC. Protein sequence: CASSLAQTSANQETQYF. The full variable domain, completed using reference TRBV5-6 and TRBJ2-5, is DAGVTQSPTHLIKTRGQQVTLRCSPKSGHDTVSWYQQALGQGPQFIFQYYEEEERQRGNFPDRFSGHQFPNYSSELNVNALLLGDSALYLCASSLAQTSANQETQYFGPGTRLLVL.